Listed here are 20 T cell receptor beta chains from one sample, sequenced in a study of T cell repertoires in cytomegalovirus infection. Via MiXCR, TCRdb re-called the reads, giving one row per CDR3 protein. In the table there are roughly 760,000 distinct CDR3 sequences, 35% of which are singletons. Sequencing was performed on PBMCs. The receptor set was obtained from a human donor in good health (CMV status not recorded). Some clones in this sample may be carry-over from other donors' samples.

The CDR3 DNA is TGTGCCAGCAGCCAAGAACTAGCGGGAGGAGGAGAGACCCAGTACTTC. This gives the protein CASSQELAGGGETQYF. This chain connects TRBV3-1 to TRBJ2-5, with 12 bases matching TRBD2. Germline CDR1 reads LGHDT; CDR2 reads YNNKEL (reference sequence). Unmatched junction bases numbered 3, after V lost 0 bases and J lost 4 bases. The CDR3 has 16 residues.

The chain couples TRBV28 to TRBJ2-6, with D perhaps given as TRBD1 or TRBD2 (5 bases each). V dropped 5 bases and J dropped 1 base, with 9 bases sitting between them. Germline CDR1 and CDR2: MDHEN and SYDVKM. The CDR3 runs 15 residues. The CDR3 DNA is TGTGCCAGCAGTAAGGGGAGATCTGGGGCCAACGTCCTGACTTTC. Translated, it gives CASSKGRSGANVLTF.

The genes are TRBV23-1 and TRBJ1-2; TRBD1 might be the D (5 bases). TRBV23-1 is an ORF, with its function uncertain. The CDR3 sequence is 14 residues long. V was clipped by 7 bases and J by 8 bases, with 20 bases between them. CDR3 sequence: CASKRDGVGEGYTF. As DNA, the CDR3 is TGCGCCAGCAAACGGGACGGAGTTGGGGAAGGCTACACCTTC.

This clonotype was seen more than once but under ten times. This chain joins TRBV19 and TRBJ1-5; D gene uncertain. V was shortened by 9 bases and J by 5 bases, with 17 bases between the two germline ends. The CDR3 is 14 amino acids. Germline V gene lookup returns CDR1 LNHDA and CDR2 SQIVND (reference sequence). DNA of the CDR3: TGTGCCAGCAGATCAACTTATACGGATCAGCCCCAGCATTTT. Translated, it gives CASRSTYTDQPQHF.

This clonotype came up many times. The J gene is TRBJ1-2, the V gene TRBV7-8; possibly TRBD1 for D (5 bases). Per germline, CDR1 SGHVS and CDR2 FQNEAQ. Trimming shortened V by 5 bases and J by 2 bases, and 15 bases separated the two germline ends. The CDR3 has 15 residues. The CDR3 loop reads CASSQMFGANYGYTF. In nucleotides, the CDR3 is TGTGCCAGCAGCCAAATGTTCGGGGCGAACTATGGCTACACCTTC.

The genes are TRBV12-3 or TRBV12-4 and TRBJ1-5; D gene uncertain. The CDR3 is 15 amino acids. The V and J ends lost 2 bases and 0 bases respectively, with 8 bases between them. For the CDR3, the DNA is TGTGCCAGCAGTTTAAGATGGAATAGCAATCAGCCCCAGCATTTT. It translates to CASSLRWNSNQPQHF.

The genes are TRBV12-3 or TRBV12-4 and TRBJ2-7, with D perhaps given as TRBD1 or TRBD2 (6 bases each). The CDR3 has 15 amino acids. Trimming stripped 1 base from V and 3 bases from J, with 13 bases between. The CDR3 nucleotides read TGTGCCAGCAGTTTAGGGGGGGCAGGGCACTACGAGCAGTACTTC. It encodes CASSLGGAGHYEQYF.

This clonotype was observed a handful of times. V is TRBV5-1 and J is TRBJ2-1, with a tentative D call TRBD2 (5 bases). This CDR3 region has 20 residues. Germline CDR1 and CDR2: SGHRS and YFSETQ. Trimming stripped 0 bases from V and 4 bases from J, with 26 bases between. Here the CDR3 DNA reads TGCGCCAGCAGCTTGGGTTCGTCTAGAGGGATGGGATTTATGTACAATGAGCAGTTCTTC. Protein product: CASSLGSSRGMGFMYNEQFF.

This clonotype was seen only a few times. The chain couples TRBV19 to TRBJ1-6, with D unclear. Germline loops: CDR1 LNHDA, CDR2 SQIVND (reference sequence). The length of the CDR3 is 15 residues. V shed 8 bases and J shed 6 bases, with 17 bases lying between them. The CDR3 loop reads CASSPNSNLNSPLHF. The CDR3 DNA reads TGTGCCAGTTCCCCGAATTCGAACCTTAATTCACCCCTCCACTTT.

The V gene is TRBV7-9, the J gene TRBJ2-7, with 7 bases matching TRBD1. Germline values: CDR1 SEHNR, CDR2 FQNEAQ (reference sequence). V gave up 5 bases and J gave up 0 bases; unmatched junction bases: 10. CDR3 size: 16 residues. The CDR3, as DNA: TGTGCCAGCAGCCACGTCGGTACAGGGGACTCCTACGAGCAGTACTTC. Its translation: CASSHVGTGDSYEQYF.

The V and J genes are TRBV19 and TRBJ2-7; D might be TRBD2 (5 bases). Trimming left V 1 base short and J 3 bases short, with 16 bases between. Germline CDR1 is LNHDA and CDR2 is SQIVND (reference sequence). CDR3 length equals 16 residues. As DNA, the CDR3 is TGTGCCAGTAGTATAGGGTCGGACTCATCAGTCTACGAGCAGTACTTC. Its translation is CASSIGSDSSVYEQYF.

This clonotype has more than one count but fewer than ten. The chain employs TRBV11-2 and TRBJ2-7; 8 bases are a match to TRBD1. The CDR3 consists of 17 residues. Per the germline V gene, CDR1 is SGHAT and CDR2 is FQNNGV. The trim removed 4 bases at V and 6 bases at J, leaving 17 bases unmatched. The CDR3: CASSSPGQVIGAVEQYF. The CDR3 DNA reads TGTGCCAGCAGCTCACCGGGACAGGTTATTGGCGCGGTCGAGCAGTACTTC.

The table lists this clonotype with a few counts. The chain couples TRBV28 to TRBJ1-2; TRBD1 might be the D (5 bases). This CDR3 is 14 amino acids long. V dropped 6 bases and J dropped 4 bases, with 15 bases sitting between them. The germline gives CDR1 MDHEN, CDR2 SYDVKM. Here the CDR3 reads CASSPRDGGYGYTF. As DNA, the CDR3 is TGTGCCAGCAGCCCGCGTGATGGGGGCTATGGCTACACCTTC.

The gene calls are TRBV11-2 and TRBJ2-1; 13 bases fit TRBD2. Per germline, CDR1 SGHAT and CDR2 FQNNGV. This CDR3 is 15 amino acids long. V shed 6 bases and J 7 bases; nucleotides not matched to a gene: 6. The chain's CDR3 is CASRAGTSGANEQFF. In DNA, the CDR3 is TGTGCCAGCAGGGCCGGGACTAGCGGGGCTAATGAGCAGTTCTTC.

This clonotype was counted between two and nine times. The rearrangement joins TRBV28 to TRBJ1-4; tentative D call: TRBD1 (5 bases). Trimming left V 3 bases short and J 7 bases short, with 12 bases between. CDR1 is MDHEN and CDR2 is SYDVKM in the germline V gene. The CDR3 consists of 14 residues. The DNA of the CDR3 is TGTGCCAGCAGTTTGTTCCAGGGTGGTGAAAAACTGTTTTTT. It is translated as CASSLFQGGEKLFF.

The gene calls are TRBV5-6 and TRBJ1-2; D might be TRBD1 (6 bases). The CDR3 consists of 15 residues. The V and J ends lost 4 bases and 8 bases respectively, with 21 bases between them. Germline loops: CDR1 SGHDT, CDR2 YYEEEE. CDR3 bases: TGTGCCAGCAGCAGACGGACAGCTCTCCTGAAAGGCTACACCTTC. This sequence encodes CASSRRTALLKGYTF.

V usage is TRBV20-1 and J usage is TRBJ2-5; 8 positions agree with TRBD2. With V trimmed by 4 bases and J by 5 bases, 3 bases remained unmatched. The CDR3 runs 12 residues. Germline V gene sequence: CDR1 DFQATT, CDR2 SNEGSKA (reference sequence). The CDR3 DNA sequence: TGCAGTGCTACTCGGGGGGGGGAGACCCAGTACTTC. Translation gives CSATRGGETQYF.

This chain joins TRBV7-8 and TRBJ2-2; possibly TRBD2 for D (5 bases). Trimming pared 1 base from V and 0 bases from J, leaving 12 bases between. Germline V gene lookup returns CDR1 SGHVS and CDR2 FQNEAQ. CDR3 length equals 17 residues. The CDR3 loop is CASSLGAAGANTGELFF. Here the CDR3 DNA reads TGTGCCAGCAGCTTAGGAGCGGCGGGTGCGAACACCGGGGAGCTGTTTTTT.

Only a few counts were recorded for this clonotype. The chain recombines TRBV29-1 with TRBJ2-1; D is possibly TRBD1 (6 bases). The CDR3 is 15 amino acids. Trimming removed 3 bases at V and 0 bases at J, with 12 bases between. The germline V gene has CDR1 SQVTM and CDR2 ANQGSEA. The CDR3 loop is CSVDPRGSSYNEQFF. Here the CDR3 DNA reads TGCAGCGTTGACCCGAGGGGGAGCTCCTACAATGAGCAGTTCTTC.

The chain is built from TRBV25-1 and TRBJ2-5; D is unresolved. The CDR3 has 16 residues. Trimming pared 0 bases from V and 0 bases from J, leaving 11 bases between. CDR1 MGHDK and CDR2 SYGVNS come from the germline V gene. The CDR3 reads CASSEYRLGYQETQYF. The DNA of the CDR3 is TGTGCCAGCAGTGAATACAGGCTGGGGTACCAAGAGACCCAGTACTTC.